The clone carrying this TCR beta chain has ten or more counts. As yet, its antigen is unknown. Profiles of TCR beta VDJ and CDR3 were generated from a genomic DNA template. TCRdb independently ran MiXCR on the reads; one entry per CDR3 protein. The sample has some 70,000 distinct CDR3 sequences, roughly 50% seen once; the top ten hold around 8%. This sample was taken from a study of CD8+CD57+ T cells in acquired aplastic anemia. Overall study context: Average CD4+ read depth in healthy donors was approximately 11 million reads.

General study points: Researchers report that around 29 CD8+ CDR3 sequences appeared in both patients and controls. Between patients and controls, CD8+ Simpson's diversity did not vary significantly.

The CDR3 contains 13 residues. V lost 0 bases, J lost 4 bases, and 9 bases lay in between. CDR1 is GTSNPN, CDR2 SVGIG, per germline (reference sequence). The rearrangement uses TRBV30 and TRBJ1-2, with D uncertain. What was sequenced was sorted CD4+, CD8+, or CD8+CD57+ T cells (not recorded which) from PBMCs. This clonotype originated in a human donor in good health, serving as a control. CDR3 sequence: CAWSVGSVYGYTF. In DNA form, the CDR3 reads TGTGCCTGGAGTGTCGGTTCAGTCTATGGCTACACCTTC.